The rows below give T cell receptor beta chains drawn from one sample of a study of molecular identifiers for immune sequencing clone quantification. TCRdb reprocessed the PCR reads via MiXCR and lists one record per CDR3 protein. The sample gives just under 650,000 distinct CDR3 sequences, 15% to 20% of which show up once; 0.75% to 0.95% is in the top ten. Source material: naive CD8+ T cells from blood, with Jurkat cell RNA spiked in. The receptors were sampled from a human donor in good health. Some libraries in this study had Jurkat cell RNA spiked in. CDR3s include the opening cysteine and the closing phenylalanine or tryptophan. A D gene is named only where the DNA matches it firmly. Size tells how often a clone was seen (once, few, many) or the class of an expanded clone, and some rows leave it out.

j_gene	abundance	v_gene	len	d_gene	CDR3nt	CDR3aa
TRBJ2-4	NA	TRBV5-4	16	TRBD2	TGTGCCAGCAGCTTTCGGGGGGGGGGGGCCAAAAACATTCAGTACTTC	CASSFRGGGAKNIQYF
TRBJ2-3	few	TRBV4-3	16	NA	TGCGCCAGCAGCCTAACCTACAGGCATAGCACAGATACGCAGTATTTT	CASSLTYRHSTDTQYF
TRBJ2-2	many	TRBV28	15	TRBD1	TGTGCCAGCAGGACCGAGACAGGGGTCACCGGGGAGCTGTTTTTT	CASRTETGVTGELFF
TRBJ1-1	NA	TRBV28	14	TRBD1	TGTGCCAGCAGTTTTGGTACAGGGGCGTCTGAAGCTTTCTTT	CASSFGTGASEAFF
TRBJ2-7	many	TRBV6-2/TRBV6-3	14	TRBD2	TGTGCCAGCACCTGGACTAGCGGGGGATACGAGCAGTACTTC	CASTWTSGGYEQYF
TRBJ2-1	many	TRBV6-5	15	TRBD2	TGTGCCAGCAGTTACGGGACTAGCGGGATAGATGAGCAGTTCTTC	CASSYGTSGIDEQFF
TRBJ2-2	NA	TRBV18	18	NA	TGTGCCAGCTCAGATGCCGGGATCAGGACTCCTAACACCGGGGAGCTGTTTTTT	CASSDAGIRTPNTGELFF
TRBJ2-7	few	TRBV4-3	13	NA	TGCGCCAGCAGCCAAGAAGGAACCTCCGAGCAGTACTTC	CASSQEGTSEQYF
TRBJ2-7	many	TRBV6-5	14	NA	TGTGCCAGCAGTTACAACACCCGGGGAGTTGCGCAGTACTTC	CASSYNTRGVAQYF
TRBJ1-4	NA	TRBV13	16	TRBD1	TGTGCCAGCAGCGAACGGACAGGCGAATCTAATGAAAAACTGTTTTTT	CASSERTGESNEKLFF
TRBJ1-4	once	TRBV7-8	15	NA	TGTGCCAGCAGCTTCTCGGGACGGCTTAATGAAAAACTGTTTTTT	CASSFSGRLNEKLFF
TRBJ2-1	NA	TRBV27	13	TRBD2	TGTGCCACCCAGCGGGAGGGGTACAATGAGCAGTTCTTC	CATQREGYNEQFF
TRBJ2-5	many	TRBV5-1	12	NA	TGCGCCAGCAGCTTGGAACGCCAGACCCAGTACTTC	CASSLERQTQYF
TRBJ2-1	NA	TRBV7-2	13	TRBD1	TGTGCCAGCAGCACGACAGGGGGCGATGGGCAGTTCTTC	CASSTTGGDGQFF
TRBJ2-1	few	TRBV6-2/TRBV6-3	15	TRBD1	TGTGCCAGCCGCCGAGGGGGCGGTAAACACAATGAGCAGTTCTTC	CASRRGGGKHNEQFF
TRBJ2-7	many	TRBV20-1	15	TRBD2	TGCAGTGCTAGAGATGGGACTAGCGGGAACTACGAGCAGTACTTC	CSARDGTSGNYEQYF
TRBJ1-5	few	TRBV5-5	17	NA	TGTGCCAGCAGCCCGGAACCAGGGGAAGGGGGCAATCAGCCCCAGCATTTT	CASSPEPGEGGNQPQHF
TRBJ2-7	many	TRBV7-9	14	TRBD1	TGTGCCAGCAGCTCTGACAGGGGGTCCTACGAGCAGTACTTC	CASSSDRGSYEQYF
TRBJ2-3	many	TRBV9	15	NA	TGTGCCAGCAGCGTAGTGGGGGGCTGGACAGATACGCAGTATTTT	CASSVVGGWTDTQYF
TRBJ1-2	few	TRBV27	14	TRBD1	TGTGCCAGCAGCCTGTTCCAGGGGGCTCGGGGCTACACCTTC	CASSLFQGARGYTF
TRBJ2-1	NA	TRBV5-1	13	TRBD1	TGCGCCAGCAGCTCGACAGGGTCCTTTGAGCAGTTCTTC	CASSSTGSFEQFF
TRBJ2-3	many	TRBV7-6	22	TRBD1	TGTGCCAGCAGCTCCGTACCCGGGACAGGGGGACCCGGGACCCCGCAGCCAGATACGCAGTATTTT	CASSSVPGTGGPGTPQPDTQYF
TRBJ2-3	NA	TRBV27	14	NA	TGTGCCAGCAGTTTTATGGCTAGCACAGATACGCAGTATTTT	CASSFMASTDTQYF
TRBJ2-7	NA	TRBV28	18	TRBD2	TGTGCCAGCAGTAAACGTAGCGCCGGGACTAGCGGGAGTTGCGAGCAGTACTTC	CASSKRSAGTSGSCEQYF